This TCR beta chain was recorded in a study of identical twins. From the 5' RACE reads, TCRdb called clonotypes with MiXCR, one entry per CDR3 protein. The sample holds about 720,000 distinct CDR3 sequences; under 9% are singletons and the top ten take 0.98%. This CDR3 spans 13 amino acids. V was cut by 4 bases and J by 5 bases, with 12 bases left in between. Germline CDR1 SGDLS, CDR2 YYNGEE. The data were also submitted as part of a second study, on yellow fever vaccine responses in identical twins.

The V gene is TRBV9, the J gene TRBJ2-5; D remains ambiguous. This sequence was found in a woman younger than 35 in good health. The sample was PBMCs. The DNA for the CDR3 is TGTGCCAGCAGCAAAAGGGTAGGGGAGACCCAGTACTTC. It codes for CASSKRVGETQYF.